This T cell receptor beta chain was identified in a study of cytomegalovirus exposure and HLA in healthy donors. Turning to this clone: Its antigen is as yet unknown.

CDR1 and CDR2 (germline): SGHDT, YYEEEE. The CDR3 loop spans 15 amino acids. V was cut by 0 bases and J by 2 bases, with 12 bases left in between. Overall study findings and caveats: The study carried out a later analysis of TCR beta sequences. It associated some 17,000 of them with specific HLA alleles at a false discovery rate of 0.05. A later analysis found most CMV-associated TCR beta chains apparently HLA-restricted. A later analysis showed TCR association rates differing by HLA locus, peaking at DRB1 and lowest at HLA-C.

13 Jbeta primers and 60 Vbeta primers were used for the PCR. Repertoires were generated with immunoSEQ multiplex PCR, while TCRdb's copy carries only in-frame clones and drops some. This sample yields about 120,000 clones, of which 55% to 75% are seen a single time; just under 9.5% belongs to the top ten. Specimen: PBMCs. This receptor was taken from a woman in her thirties or forties in good health and CMV-seropositive. The chain links TRBV5-6 to TRBJ2-7; weak D call: TRBD1 (6 bases). The CDR3 DNA reads TGTGCCAGCAGCTTGGAGGGGGAGAGCGCCTACGAGCAGTACTTC. It encodes CASSLEGESAYEQYF.